This T cell receptor (beta chain) is from a study of shared clonotypes between healthy human individuals. The V gene's germline CDR1 is GTSNPN and CDR2 SVGIG (reference sequence). The CDR3 length is 13 residues. V lost 2 bases and J lost 4, with 9 bases in between. Data came from immunoSEQ multiplex PCR; TCRdb stores just in-frame clones and leaves some out. This table holds about 2.4 million clones, more than 90% found once. This chain joins TRBV30 and TRBJ1-5, with D uncertain. The sequence was collected from a young man in good health. The source material was naive CD4+ T cells sorted from blood. The sample's subset: CD45RA+ positively selected. The CDR3, as DNA: TGTGCCTGGAGTAACTGGGAGAATCAGCCCCAGCATTTT. This encodes CAWSNWENQPQHF.